A selection of T cell receptor beta chains follows, all from one sample in a study of blood T cell repertoires in COVID-19. The data were produced by immunoSEQ multiplex PCR, yet TCRdb's version contains in-frame clones alone and is incomplete. The sample consists of about 170,000 clones, 70% to 90% of them appearing once. Sequenced input: PBMCs or T cells enriched from blood (not recorded which). The receptors shown here come from a woman aged 45-60 years who had recovered from COVID-19. The CDR3 runs from the conserved cysteine through the conserved F or W. Fields, in order: D gene, V gene, J gene, CDR3 protein, CDR3 DNA. A D gene is named only where the DNA matches it firmly.

D: NA; V: TRBV6-2/TRBV6-3; J: TRBJ1-2; CDR3: CASSPTEDGYTF; DNA: TGTGCCAGCAGTCCGACAGAGGATGGCTACACCTTC
D: NA; V: TRBV5-1; J: TRBJ2-1; CDR3: CASSPTELYLHEQFF; DNA: TGCGCCAGCAGCCCGACGGAGCTCTACCTCCATGAGCAGTTCTTC
D: TRBD2; V: TRBV27; J: TRBJ2-3; CDR3: CASSLRTSGSSTDTQYF; DNA: TGTGCCAGCAGTCTAAGGACTAGCGGGAGTAGCACAGATACGCAGTATTTT
D: NA; V: TRBV28; J: TRBJ1-6; CDR3: CASRDETGYNSPLHF; DNA: TGTGCCAGCAGGGACGAGACGGGGTATAATTCACCCCTCCACTTT
D: NA; V: TRBV11-3; J: TRBJ1-1; CDR3: CASSLDGGPGGAFF; DNA: TGTGCCAGCAGCTTAGATGGGGGTCCGGGGGGAGCTTTCTTT
D: TRBD2; V: TRBV27; J: TRBJ2-1; CDR3: CASSFLSGGSEQFF; DNA: TGTGCCAGCAGTTTCCTTTCGGGGGGTAGTGAGCAGTTCTTC
D: TRBD2; V: TRBV7-9; J: TRBJ2-3; CDR3: CASSLVEMREVGDTQYF; DNA: TGTGCCAGCAGCTTAGTGGAGATGCGGGAGGTGGGGGATACGCAGTATTTT
D: NA; V: TRBV19; J: TRBJ1-3; CDR3: CASLRTGTGNTIYF; DNA: TGTGCCAGCCTCAGAACAGGTACTGGAAACACCATATATTTT
D: NA; V: TRBV5-6; J: TRBJ1-1; CDR3: CASSLVLVNTEAFF; DNA: TGTGCCAGCAGCTTAGTCCTAGTGAACACTGAAGCTTTCTTT
D: NA; V: TRBV12-3/TRBV12-4; J: TRBJ1-6; CDR3: CASSLNRNSPLHF; DNA: TGTGCCAGCAGTCTTAACAGGAATTCACCCCTCCACTTT
D: TRBD1; V: TRBV9; J: TRBJ1-2; CDR3: CASSAWTGIGYGYTF; DNA: TGTGCCAGCAGCGCATGGACAGGTATTGGCTATGGCTACACCTTC
D: NA; V: TRBV27; J: TRBJ2-1; CDR3: CASSLPGLPRNEQFF; DNA: TGTGCCAGCAGTCTTCCGGGACTGCCTCGGAATGAGCAGTTCTTC
D: NA; V: TRBV3-1/TRBV3-2; J: TRBJ2-1; CDR3: CASSRIAEINEQFF; DNA: TGTGCCAGCAGCCGAATAGCGGAGATCAATGAGCAGTTCTTC
D: TRBD1; V: TRBV7-3; J: TRBJ2-3; CDR3: CASSPTGGKDTQYF; DNA: TGTGCCAGCAGCCCGACAGGGGGGAAAGATACGCAGTATTTT
D: NA; V: TRBV7-8; J: TRBJ1-2; CDR3: CASSLTVSTNYGYTF; DNA: TGTGCCAGCAGCTTAACAGTGTCCACTAACTATGGCTACACCTTC
D: NA; V: TRBV6-1; J: TRBJ2-1; CDR3: CASSEARLALNEQFF; DNA: TGTGCCAGCAGTGAAGCGCGCCTAGCGTTGAATGAGCAGTTCTTC